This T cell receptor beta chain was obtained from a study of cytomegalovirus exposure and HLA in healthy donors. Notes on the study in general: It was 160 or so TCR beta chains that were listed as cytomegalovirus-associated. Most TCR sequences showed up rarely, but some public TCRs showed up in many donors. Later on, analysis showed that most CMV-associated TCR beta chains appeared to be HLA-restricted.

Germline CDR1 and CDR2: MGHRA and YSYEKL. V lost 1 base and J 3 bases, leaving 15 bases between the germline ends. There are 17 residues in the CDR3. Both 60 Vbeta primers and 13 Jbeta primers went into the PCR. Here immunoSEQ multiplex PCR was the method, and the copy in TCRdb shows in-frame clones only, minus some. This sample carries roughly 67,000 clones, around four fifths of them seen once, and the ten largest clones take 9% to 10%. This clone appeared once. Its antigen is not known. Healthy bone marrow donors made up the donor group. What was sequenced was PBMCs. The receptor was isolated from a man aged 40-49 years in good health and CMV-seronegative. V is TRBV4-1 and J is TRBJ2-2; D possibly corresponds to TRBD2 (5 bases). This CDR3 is CASSQVGSGVHTGELFF. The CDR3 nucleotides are TGCGCCAGCAGCCAAGTGGGAAGCGGAGTCCACACCGGGGAGCTGTTTTTT.